The text below deals with one T cell receptor (beta chain). The germline CDR1 and CDR2 sequences are SGHRS and YFSETQ. The V end lost 1 base, the J end lost 0 bases, and 4 bases lay between the germline ends. The CDR3 has 14 residues. This sample was taken from a study of shared clonotypes between healthy human individuals. The protocol was immunoSEQ multiplex PCR, while the TCRdb copy is restricted to in-frame clones and leaves out a portion. The data hold some 1.5 million clones, with nearly 99% observed a single time. Sequenced material: naive CD4+ T cells sorted from blood. Subset reported: CD45RA+ positively selected. This clonotype originated in a young man in good health. J is TRBJ2-2 and V is TRBV5-1; no clear D. The CDR3 here is CASSLPANTGELFF. Here the CDR3 DNA reads TGCGCCAGCAGCTTGCCAGCGAACACCGGGGAGCTGTTTTTT.